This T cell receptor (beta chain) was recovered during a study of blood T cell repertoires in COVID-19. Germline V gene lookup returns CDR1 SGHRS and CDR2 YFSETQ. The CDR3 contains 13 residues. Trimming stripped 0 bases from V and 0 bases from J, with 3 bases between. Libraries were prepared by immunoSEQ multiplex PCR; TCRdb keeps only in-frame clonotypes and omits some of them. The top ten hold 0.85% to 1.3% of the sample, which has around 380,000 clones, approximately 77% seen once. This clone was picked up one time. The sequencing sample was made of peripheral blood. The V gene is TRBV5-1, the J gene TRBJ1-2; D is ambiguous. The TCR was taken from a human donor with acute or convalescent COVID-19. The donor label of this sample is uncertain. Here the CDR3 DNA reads TGCGCCAGCAGCTTGGTTACTAACTATGGCTACACCTTC. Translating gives CASSLVTNYGYTF.